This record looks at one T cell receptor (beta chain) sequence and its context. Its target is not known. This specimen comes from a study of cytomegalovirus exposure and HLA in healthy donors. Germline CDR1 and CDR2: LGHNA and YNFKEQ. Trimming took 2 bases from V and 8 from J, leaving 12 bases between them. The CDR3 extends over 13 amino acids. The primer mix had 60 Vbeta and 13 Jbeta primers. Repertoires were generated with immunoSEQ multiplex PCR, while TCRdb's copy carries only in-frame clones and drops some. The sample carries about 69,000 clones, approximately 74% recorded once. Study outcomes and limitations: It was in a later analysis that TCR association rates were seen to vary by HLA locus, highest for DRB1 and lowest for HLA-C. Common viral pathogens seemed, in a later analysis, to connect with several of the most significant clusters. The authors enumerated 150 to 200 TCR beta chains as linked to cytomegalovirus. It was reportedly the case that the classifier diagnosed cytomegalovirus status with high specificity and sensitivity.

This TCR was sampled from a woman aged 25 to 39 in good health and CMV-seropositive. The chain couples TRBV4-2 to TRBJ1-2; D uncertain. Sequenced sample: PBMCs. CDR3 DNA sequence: TGTGCCAGCAGCCAACCACAGAAGAGAGGCTACACCTTC. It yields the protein CASSQPQKRGYTF.